What follows is one T cell receptor (beta chain) and its context. What it binds is not known. The sample is drawn from a study of STAT5B mutations in CD4+ large granular lymphocyte leukemia. The CDR3 consists of 14 residues. J was trimmed by 9 bases and V by 2 bases; bases with no gene match: 4. Germline CDR1 is MNHNS and CDR2 is SASEGT. Broader study findings: 8/27 top patient clones versus 2/35 control clones were TRBV06-family. No patients shared main leukemic clonotypes, though roughly 25% appeared at low frequency elsewhere.

The assay was run at survey level. The data were produced by immunoSEQ multiplex PCR, yet TCRdb's version contains in-frame clones alone and is incomplete. The repertoire has 25,000 to 30,000 clones, approximately 75% of them found once; the top ten carry approximately 2.8%. Sequencing input: CD4+ T cells from blood buffy coats. The source of this sequence is a human donor in good health. This chain connects TRBV6-1 to TRBJ1-5; 10 positions agree with TRBD1. Here the CDR3 reads CASSESGQGVPQHF. The CDR3, as DNA: TGTGCCAGCAGTGAATCAGGACAGGGGGTGCCCCAGCATTTT.